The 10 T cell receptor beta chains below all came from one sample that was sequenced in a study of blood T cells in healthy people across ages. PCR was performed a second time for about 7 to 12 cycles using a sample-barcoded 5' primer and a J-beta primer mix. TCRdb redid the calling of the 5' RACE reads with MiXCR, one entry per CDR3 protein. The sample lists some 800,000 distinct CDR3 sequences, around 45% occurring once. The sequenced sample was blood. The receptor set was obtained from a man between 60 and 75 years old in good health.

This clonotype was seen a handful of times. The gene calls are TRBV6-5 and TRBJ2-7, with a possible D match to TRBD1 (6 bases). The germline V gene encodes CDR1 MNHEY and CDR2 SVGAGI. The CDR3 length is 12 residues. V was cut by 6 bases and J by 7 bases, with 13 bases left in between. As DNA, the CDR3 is TGTGCCAGCAGGGACAGAGTACGGGAGCAGTACTTC. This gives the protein CASRDRVREQYF.

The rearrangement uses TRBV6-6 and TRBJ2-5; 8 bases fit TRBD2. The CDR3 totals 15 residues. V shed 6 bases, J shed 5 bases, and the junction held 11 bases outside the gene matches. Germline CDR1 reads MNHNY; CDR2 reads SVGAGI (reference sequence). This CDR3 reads CASRFKRAGGETQYF. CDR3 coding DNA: TGTGCCAGCAGGTTCAAGAGGGCGGGGGGTGAGACCCAGTACTTC.

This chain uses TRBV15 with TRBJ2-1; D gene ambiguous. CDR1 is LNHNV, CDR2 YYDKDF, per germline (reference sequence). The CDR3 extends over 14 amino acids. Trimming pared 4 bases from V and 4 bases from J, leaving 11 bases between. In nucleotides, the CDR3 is TGTGCCACCAGCATGACTCCTCTTTACAATGAGCAGTTCTTC. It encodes CATSMTPLYNEQFF.

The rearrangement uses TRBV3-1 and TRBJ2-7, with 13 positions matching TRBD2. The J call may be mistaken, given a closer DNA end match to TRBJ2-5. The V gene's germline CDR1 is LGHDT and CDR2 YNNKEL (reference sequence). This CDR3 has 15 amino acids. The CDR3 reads CASSQGLAGKETQYF. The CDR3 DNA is TGTGCCAGCAGCCAGGGACTAGCGGGGAAAGAGACCCAGTACTTC.

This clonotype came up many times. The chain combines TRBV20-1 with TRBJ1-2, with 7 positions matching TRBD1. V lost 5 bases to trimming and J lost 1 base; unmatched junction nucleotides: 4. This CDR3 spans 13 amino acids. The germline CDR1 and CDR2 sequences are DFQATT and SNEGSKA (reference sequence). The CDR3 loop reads CSARRDSNYGYTF. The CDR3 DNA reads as TGCAGTGCTCGAAGGGACAGTAACTATGGCTACACCTTC.

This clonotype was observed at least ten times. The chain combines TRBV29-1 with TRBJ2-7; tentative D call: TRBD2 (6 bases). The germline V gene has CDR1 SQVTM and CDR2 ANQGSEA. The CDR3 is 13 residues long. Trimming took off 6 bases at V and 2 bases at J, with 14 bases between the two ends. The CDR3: CSVRSGRTYEQYF. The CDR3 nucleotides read TGCAGCGTCCGTAGCGGACGAACCTACGAGCAGTACTTC.

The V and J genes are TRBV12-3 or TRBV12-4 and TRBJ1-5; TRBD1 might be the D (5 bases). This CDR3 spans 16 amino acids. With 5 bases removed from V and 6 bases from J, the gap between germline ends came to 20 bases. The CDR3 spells CASSGGMSGIGQPQHF. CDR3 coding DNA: TGTGCCAGCAGTGGGGGTATGTCAGGGATTGGTCAGCCCCAGCATTTT.

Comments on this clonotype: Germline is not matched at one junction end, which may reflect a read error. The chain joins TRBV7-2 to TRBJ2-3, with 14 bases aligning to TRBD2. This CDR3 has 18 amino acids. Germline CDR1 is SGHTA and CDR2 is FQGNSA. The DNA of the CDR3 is TGTGCCAACAGCTTATATGGGACTAGCGGGGGCTACACAGATACGCAGTATTTT. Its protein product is CANSLYGTSGGYTDTQYF.

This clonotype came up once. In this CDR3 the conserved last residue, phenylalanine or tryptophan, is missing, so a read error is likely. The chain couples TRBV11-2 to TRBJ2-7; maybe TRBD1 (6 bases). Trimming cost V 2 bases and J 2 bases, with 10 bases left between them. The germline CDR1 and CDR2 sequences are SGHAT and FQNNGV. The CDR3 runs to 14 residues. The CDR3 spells CASSLTNRAYEQYL. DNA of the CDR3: TGTGCCAGCAGCTTAACGAACAGGGCCTACGAGCAGTACCTC.

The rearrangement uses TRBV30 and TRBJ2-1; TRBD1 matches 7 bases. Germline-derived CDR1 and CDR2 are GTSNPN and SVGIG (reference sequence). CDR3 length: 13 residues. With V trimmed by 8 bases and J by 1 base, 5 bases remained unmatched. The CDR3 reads CALDRASYNEQFF. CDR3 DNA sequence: TGTGCCCTTGACAGGGCTTCCTACAATGAGCAGTTCTTC.